A selection of T cell receptor beta chains follows, all from one sample in a study of CD8+ T cells in alopecia areata. Measured with immunoSEQ multiplex PCR; TCRdb has only the in-frame clones, and not every one. The sample includes some 82,000 clones, roughly 51% seen only once; the top ten take approximately 5.4%. The sequenced material came from NKG2D-high CD8+ T cells sorted from blood. These receptors originate from a human donor with alopecia areata. The CDR3 runs from the conserved cysteine through the conserved F or W. A D gene is named only where the DNA matches it firmly. Clone size is not always given. Where it is, it says once, few, many or a class for expanded clones.

V gene	D gene	clone size	J gene	CDR3 DNA	CDR3 protein
TRBV29-1	-	-	TRBJ2-1	TGCAGCGTTGGACTAAACAATGAGCAGTTCTTC	CSVGLNNEQFF
TRBV27	TRBD1	-	TRBJ2-7	TGTGCCAGCAGTTTGGGACAGGGTGCCTACGAGCAGTACTTC	CASSLGQGAYEQYF
TRBV27	-	-	TRBJ2-1	TGTGCCAGCTCTTCTGGACCGGCCGCCTACAATGAGCAGTTCTTC	CASSSGPAAYNEQFF
TRBV4-1	TRBD2	-	TRBJ2-3	TGCGCCAGCAGCCAACCGACTAGCGGAGACACAGATACGCAGTATTTT	CASSQPTSGDTDTQYF
TRBV5-1	TRBD2	-	TRBJ2-3	TGCGCCAGCAGCCCCCGGGAGGCAGATACGCAGTATTTT	CASSPREADTQYF
TRBV27	-	-	TRBJ2-3	TGTGCCAGCAGCCCAGGCACAGATACGCAGTATTTT	CASSPGTDTQYF
TRBV13	-	-	TRBJ2-7	TGTGCCAGCAGCGGTTTTGGACAGAACTACGAGCAGTACTTC	CASSGFGQNYEQYF
TRBV30	TRBD1	-	TRBJ2-5	TGTGCCTGGAGTTCGGGGACAGCAGCGGAGACCCAGTACTTC	CAWSSGTAAETQYF
TRBV2	-	-	TRBJ2-7	TGTGCCAGCAGTGACAGGGAAGGGTCCTACGAGCAGTACTTC	CASSDREGSYEQYF
TRBV28	-	few	TRBJ2-3	TGTGCCAGCAGTTTCCCCCGGACTGTAGGGGATGGTGATACGCAGTATTTT	CASSFPRTVGDGDTQYF
TRBV9	-	-	TRBJ1-2	TGTGCCAGCAGCGTAGCCCACCCCGAGGGTGGCTATGGCTACACCTTC	CASSVAHPEGGYGYTF
TRBV27	-	few	TRBJ1-1	TGTGCCAGCAGTTCCCGGGAACTGAACACTGAAGCTTTCTTT	CASSSRELNTEAFF
TRBV28	-	-	TRBJ2-7	TGTGCCAGCAGTTCCAGGGACGTACGAGCCTACGAGCAGTACTTC	CASSSRDVRAYEQYF
TRBV29-1	-	-	TRBJ1-2	TGCAGCGTTGATCCAGGGAATAACGATGGCTACACCTTC	CSVDPGNNDGYTF
TRBV2	-	-	TRBJ2-3	TGTGCCAGCAGCCACCGCCCGGACCGGGCCACAGATACGCAGTATTTT	CASSHRPDRATDTQYF
TRBV29-1	TRBD1	-	TRBJ2-7	TGCAGCGTGGGTCCGACAGGGAACAAGTACGAGCAGTACTTC	CSVGPTGNKYEQYF
TRBV29-1	TRBD1	-	TRBJ2-7	TGCAGCGTTGATGAACCGGGACAGGGTTCCTACGAGCAGTACTTC	CSVDEPGQGSYEQYF
TRBV29-1	TRBD1	-	TRBJ2-7	TGCAGCGTTGAAACACCCGACAGGGGAGCCTACGAGCAGTACTTC	CSVETPDRGAYEQYF
TRBV7-9	TRBD1	few	TRBJ2-7	TGTGCCAGCAGCTTTGGGACGACAGGGGAGAGCTACGAGCAGTACTTC	CASSFGTTGESYEQYF
TRBV27	-	-	TRBJ2-7	TGTGCCAGCAGTTCAAGCTCCTACGAGCAGTACTTC	CASSSSSYEQYF
TRBV30	-	-	TRBJ1-1	TGTGCCTGGAGGGGGGGTATCCCTATGAACACTGAAGCTTTCTTT	CAWRGGIPMNTEAFF
TRBV4-1	-	-	TRBJ1-4	TGCGCCAGCAGCCATAGGACAGATGAAAAACTGTTTTTT	CASSHRTDEKLFF
TRBV6-5	-	-	TRBJ2-3	TGTGCCAGCAGTTACTCCCCGGCTACAGATACGCAGTATTTT	CASSYSPATDTQYF
TRBV7-9	-	-	TRBJ2-4	TGTGCCAGCAGCGGATTCGGCAACATTCAGTACTTC	CASSGFGNIQYF